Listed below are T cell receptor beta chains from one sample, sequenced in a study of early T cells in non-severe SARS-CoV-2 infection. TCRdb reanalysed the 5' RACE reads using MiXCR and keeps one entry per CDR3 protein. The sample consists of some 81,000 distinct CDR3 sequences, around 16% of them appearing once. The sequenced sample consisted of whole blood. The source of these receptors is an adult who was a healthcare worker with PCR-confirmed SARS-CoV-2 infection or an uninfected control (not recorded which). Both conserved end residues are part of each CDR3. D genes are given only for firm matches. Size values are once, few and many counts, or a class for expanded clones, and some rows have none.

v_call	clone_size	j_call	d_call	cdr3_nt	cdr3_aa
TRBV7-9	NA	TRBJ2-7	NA	TGTGCCAGCAGCCTAGGGACGGCCTCCTACGAGCAGTACTTC	CASSLGTASYEQYF
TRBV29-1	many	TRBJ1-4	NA	TGCAGCGCCGCACGCGCCACAGGAGAAAAACTGTTTTTT	CSAARATGEKLFF
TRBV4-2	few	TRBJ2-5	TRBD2	TGTGCCAGCAGCCAAACCTTTAGCGGGACCCAAGAGACCCAGTACTTC	CASSQTFSGTQETQYF
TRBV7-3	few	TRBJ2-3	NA	TGTGCCAGCAGCTTGTTTAGGGGGGGCACAGATACGCAGTATTTT	CASSLFRGGTDTQYF
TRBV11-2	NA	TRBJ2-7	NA	TGTGCCAGCAGCTTAGATAGGGGAGGCCTCTACGAGCAGTACTTC	CASSLDRGGLYEQYF
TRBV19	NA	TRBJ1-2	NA	TGTGCCAGTAGTCCTCGGACATCATTCTATGGCTACACCTTC	CASSPRTSFYGYTF
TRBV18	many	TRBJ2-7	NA	TGTGCCAGCTCACCACCAGGCACTTCGGACTGGAATTACGAGCAGTACTTC	CASSPPGTSDWNYEQYF
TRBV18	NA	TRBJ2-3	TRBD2	TGTGCCAGCTCACCGGTAGCGGGGGGCATCACAGATACGCAGTATTTT	CASSPVAGGITDTQYF
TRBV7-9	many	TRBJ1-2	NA	TGTGCCAGCAGCTTAAGGAGCAGTCCGGACTATGGCTACACCTTC	CASSLRSSPDYGYTF
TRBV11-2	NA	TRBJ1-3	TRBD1	TGTGCCAGCAGCTCCCTTCAGGGGGCTGGAAACACCATATATTTT	CASSSLQGAGNTIYF
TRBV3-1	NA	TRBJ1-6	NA	TGTGCCAGCAGCCAGGACCCTTCACCCCTCCACTTT	CASSQDPSPLHF
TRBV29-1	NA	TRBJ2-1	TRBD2	TGCAGCGTCCGGGGGGGAGGCCTTGGCAATGAGCAGTTCTTC	CSVRGGGLGNEQFF
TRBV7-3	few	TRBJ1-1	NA	TGTGCCAGCAGCTTTTATTCGAACACTGAAGCTTTCTTT	CASSFYSNTEAFF
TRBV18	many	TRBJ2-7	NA	TGTGCCAGCTCACCACAGGGTCGGTACGAGCAGTACTTC	CASSPQGRYEQYF
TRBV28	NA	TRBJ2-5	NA	TGTGCCAGCAATAGAGGGGAAGAGACCCAGTACTTC	CASNRGEETQYF
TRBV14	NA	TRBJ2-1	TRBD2	TGTGCCAGCAGCCAAGAAACGGGACTAGCGGGACTAATTGAGCAGTTCTTC	CASSQETGLAGLIEQFF
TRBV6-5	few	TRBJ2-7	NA	TGTGCCAGCAGTTACTCCCAGACAGACCTCTACGAGCAGTACTTC	CASSYSQTDLYEQYF
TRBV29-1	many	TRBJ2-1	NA	TGCAGCGTCGGACTCCTAGCCTCCAGCTCCTACAATGAGCAGTTCTTC	CSVGLLASSSYNEQFF
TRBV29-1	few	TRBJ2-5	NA	TGCAGCGTTGAAAGCCAGGGAGAGACCCAGTACTTC	CSVESQGETQYF
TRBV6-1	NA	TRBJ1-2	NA	TGTGCCAGCAGTGAAGCGCCCCTTAGGAATGGCTACACCTTC	CASSEAPLRNGYTF
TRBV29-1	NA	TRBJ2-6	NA	TGCAGCGTTCCAGGGGCTGGGGCCAACGTCCTGACTTTC	CSVPGAGANVLTF
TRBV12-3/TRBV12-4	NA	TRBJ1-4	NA	TGTGCCAGCAGCCGACGGGGATTCGATGAAAAACTGTTTTTT	CASSRRGFDEKLFF
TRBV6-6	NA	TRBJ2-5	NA	TGTGCCAGCAGTCCATCAGGGGCAGAGACCCAGTACTTC	CASSPSGAETQYF
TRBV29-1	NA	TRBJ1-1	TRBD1	TGCAGCGTCCGGACAGGTGAAGCTTTCTTT	CSVRTGEAFF
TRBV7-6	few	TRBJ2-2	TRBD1	TGTGCCAGCAGCCCCACAGGGGGCGCGGGCACCGGGGAGCTGTTTTTT	CASSPTGGAGTGELFF
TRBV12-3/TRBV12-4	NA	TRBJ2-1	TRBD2	TGTGCCAGCCGTCCAGCGGGGGGGATCTACAATGAGCAGTTCTTC	CASRPAGGIYNEQFF
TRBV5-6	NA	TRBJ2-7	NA	TGTGCCAGCAGCCACACTAACTCCTACGAGCAGTACTTC	CASSHTNSYEQYF
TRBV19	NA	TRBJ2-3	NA	TGTGCCAGTAGTATAGCGGGAGAGGGAGCAGATACGCAGTATTTT	CASSIAGEGADTQYF
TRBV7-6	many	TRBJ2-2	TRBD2	TGTGCCAGCAGCTACCCGCCGGCGGGAGGGGGGACCGGGGAGCTGTTTTTT	CASSYPPAGGGTGELFF
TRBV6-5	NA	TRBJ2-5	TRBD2	TGTGCCAGCAGTCTCGGGACTAACCAAGAGACCCAGTACTTC	CASSLGTNQETQYF
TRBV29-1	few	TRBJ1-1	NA	TGCAGCGTTGGGGGTGGAGGCGTCTCGAACACTGAAGCTTTCTTT	CSVGGGGVSNTEAFF
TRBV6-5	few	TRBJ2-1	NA	TGTGCCAGCAGGCGCACGTCCCCTGGTGAGCAGTTCTTC	CASRRTSPGEQFF
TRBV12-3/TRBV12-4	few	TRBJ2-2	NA	TGTGCCAGCAGTTTAGTGGGGCTCGGGGAGCTGTTTTTT	CASSLVGLGELFF
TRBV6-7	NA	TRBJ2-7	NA	TGTGCCAGCAGCCTACTAGTTTCCCCCTTC	CASSLLVSPF
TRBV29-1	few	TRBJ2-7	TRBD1	TGCAGCGTCAATGGACAGGGATTCTACGAGCAGTACTTC	CSVNGQGFYEQYF
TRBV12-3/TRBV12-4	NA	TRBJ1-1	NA	TGTGCCAGCAGTTTAGGTCCAGGGGACACTGAAGCTTTCTTT	CASSLGPGDTEAFF